This TCR beta chain was found in a study of post-analysis software for immune sequencing data (dated by TCRdb to 2013 to 2016). A note on the overall study: Disease courses on record covered relapsing-remitting, secondary progressive and progressive-relapsing multiple sclerosis, though some patients had no subtype annotation. The patient repertoires were set against 10 to 11 previously published healthy control repertoires from donors whose ages ranged from roughly 6 to 25 years. A subset of samples was prepared in parallel using single-end sample barcoding, then pooled and co-amplified after Illumina adapter ligation. The research as a whole found: Normalized Chao1 diversity was significantly lower in multiple sclerosis patients than controls, suggesting substantial peripheral T-cell clonal expansion. When samples were clustered directly using the F measure, samples prepared in the same batch co-clustered strongly, which prompted a batch-effect correction. The control group was slightly older than the multiple sclerosis patient group. Patients showed significantly higher frequencies than controls for about 5 TRBV segments, among them TRBV5-6, TRBV5-1 and TRBV20-1.

To demonstrate the VDJtools post-analysis software, TCR beta repertoires were profiled from the peripheral blood of more than 10 young patients with multiple sclerosis. Multiple sclerosis patients were children and adolescents aged roughly 6 to 16 years. This clonotype was observed a few times. No cognate antigen has been identified for it. No much larger clone exists at a distance of one base, and base qualities are not known. The germline V gene (reference sequence) gives CDR1 as DFQATT and CDR2 as SNEGSKA. The CDR3, cysteine through phenylalanine, is 13 amino acids long. Kept here is only the CDR3 DNA, which spans 39 bases and is read in frame from base 1. The library was built by means of PCR. TCRdb records Illumina HiSeq 2500 as the sequencer. To reduce PCR and sequencing biases, unique molecular identifiers were built into the TCR beta cDNA libraries. Approximately 500,000 cDNA molecules were obtained per 1 to 10 million input T cells, so each molecule approximated one T cell. The patient libraries were prepared and sequenced with the same protocol used for the earlier healthy control dataset. Samples belonging to the same batch were prepared together, multiplexed and sequenced on a shared HiSeq lane. The published analysis was carried out like this. MIGEC was used to process the raw barcoded reads, and molecular identifier groups with only a single read were discarded before consensus assembly and CDR3 extraction. VDJtools was used for post-analysis of the clonotype tables, with diversity normalized by down-sampling every dataset to the smallest sample size. To correct batch-related cross-sample contamination, repertoire overlap clustering matched CDR3 amino acid sequences but not nucleotide sequences. TCRdb itself trimmed the public reads at Q25 with fastp, ran MiXCR and retained productive beta chains. Duplicate CDR3 protein sequences are folded into a single record with the most common DNA and genes. The V and J calls and clone size are TCRdb's, not the authors'. This sample lists hundreds of thousands of distinct CDR3 sequences; about 39% were detected once. 7.6% of the sample is taken by the ten largest.

This receptor was identified in a girl aged 2 to 9 with multiple sclerosis. Sequencing was done on a sample of blood. Rearrangement joined TRBV20-1 to TRBJ2-4, with 14 bases in between that match TRBD2. The J call may not be correct, given that the DNA end is closer to TRBJ2-7. The encoded CDR3 is CPCSGLAGDEQYF. The nucleotide sequence reads TGCCCATGCTCGGGACTAGCGGGAGACGAGCAGTACTTC.